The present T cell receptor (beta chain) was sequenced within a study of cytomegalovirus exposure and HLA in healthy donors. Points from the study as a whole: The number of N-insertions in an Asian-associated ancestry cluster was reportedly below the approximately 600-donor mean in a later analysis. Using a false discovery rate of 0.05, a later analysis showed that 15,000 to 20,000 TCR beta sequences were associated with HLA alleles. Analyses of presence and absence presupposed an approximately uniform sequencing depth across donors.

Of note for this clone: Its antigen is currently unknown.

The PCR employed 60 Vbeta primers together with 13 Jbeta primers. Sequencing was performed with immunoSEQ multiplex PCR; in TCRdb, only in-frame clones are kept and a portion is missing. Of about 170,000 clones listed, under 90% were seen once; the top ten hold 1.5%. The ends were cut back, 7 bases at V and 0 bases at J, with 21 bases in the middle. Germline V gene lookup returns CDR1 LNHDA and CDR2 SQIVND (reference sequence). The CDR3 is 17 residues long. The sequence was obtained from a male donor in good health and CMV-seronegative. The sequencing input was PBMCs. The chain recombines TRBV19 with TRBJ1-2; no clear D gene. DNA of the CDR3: TGTGCCAGTACTCAACATTACAGTGGATACACTAACTATGGCTACACCTTC. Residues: CASTQHYSGYTNYGYTF. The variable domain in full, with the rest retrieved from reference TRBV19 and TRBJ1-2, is DGGITQSPKYLFRKEGQNVTLSCEQNLNHDAMYWYRQDPGQGLRLIYYSQIVNDFQKGDIAEGYSVSREKKESFPLTVTSAQKNPTAFYLCASTQHYSGYTNYGYTFGSGTRLTVV.